The 2 T cell receptor beta chains below come from one sample, sequenced in a study of blood T cell repertoires in COVID-19. TCRdb's table, derived via immunoSEQ multiplex PCR, lists solely in-frame clones and lacks some. The sample shows about 300,000 clones, about 89% of them seen only once. Sequencing used peripheral blood. Receptors were obtained from a man aged 18 to 35 who had recovered from COVID-19.

The V call is TRBV7-9, the J call TRBJ2-7; 7 positions agree with TRBD2. V shed 5 bases, J shed 6 bases, and the junction held 7 bases outside the gene matches. Germline V gene lookup returns CDR1 SEHNR and CDR2 FQNEAQ (reference sequence). The CDR3 contains 13 residues. The CDR3, as DNA: TGTGCCAGCAGCCCTCCTAGCGGAAGCGAGCAGTACTTC. It is translated as CASSPPSGSEQYF. Full variable domain (missing parts from reference TRBV7-9 and TRBJ2-7): DTGVSQNPRHKITKRGQNVTFRCDPISEHNRLYWYRQTLGQGPEFLTYFQNEAQLEKSRLLSDRFSAERPKGSFSTLEIQRTEQGDSAMYLCASSPPSGSEQYFGPGTRLTVT.

The chain employs TRBV5-6 and TRBJ1-2; TRBD1 agrees at 11 bases. V shed 2 bases, J shed 4 bases, and the junction held 1 base outside the gene matches. This CDR3 is 14 amino acids long. CDR1 SGHDT and CDR2 YYEEEE come from the germline V gene. CDR3 nucleotides: TGTGCCAGCAGCTTCGGACAGGGGGCCTATGGCTACACCTTC. This translates into CASSFGQGAYGYTF. Full variable domain (outside the CDR3, taken from reference TRBV5-6 and TRBJ1-2): DAGVTQSPTHLIKTRGQQVTLRCSPKSGHDTVSWYQQALGQGPQFIFQYYEEEERQRGNFPDRFSGHQFPNYSSELNVNALLLGDSALYLCASSFGQGAYGYTFGSGTRLTVV.